This T cell receptor (beta chain) was recovered during a study of T-cell reconstitution after alpha-beta-depleted transplantation in children. A library of TCRbeta sequences, prepared with unique molecular identifiers, was generated. In TCRdb, the PCR reads were re-called with MiXCR into one record per CDR3 protein. This repertoire shows about 690,000 distinct CDR3 sequences, approximately 15% found once; its top ten account for approximately 1%. V trimming: 9 bases; J trimming: 0 bases; junction bases outside the gene matches: 6. The CDR3 loop spans 15 amino acids. The germline CDR1 and CDR2 sequences are KGHDR and SFDVKD.

The sequence was obtained from a human donor who donated a stem cell graft to a child with acute myeloid leukemia. The chain employs TRBV24-1 and TRBJ2-1; 8 bases are a match to TRBD2. Specimen: PBMCs from the stem cell graft donor, collected from the stem cell graft. CDR3 nucleotide sequence: TGTGCCACCGGGGAAAGCGGGAGCTCCTACAATGAGCAGTTCTTC. It yields the protein CATGESGSSYNEQFF.